This T cell receptor (beta chain) was captured by sequencing in a study of cytomegalovirus exposure and HLA in healthy donors. Whole-study results and caveats: When analyzed later, the rates of TCR association showed variation by HLA locus, with DRB1 the most and HLA-C the fewest. Specific recognition of CMV antigens was confirmed in vitro for a few chains (all CMV-associated).

The V gene lost 4 bases and the J gene lost 4 bases, with 8 bases spanning the gap. The CDR3 sequence is 13 residues long. From germline, CDR1 is SGHDN and CDR2 FVKESK. PCR was performed using 60 Vbeta and 13 Jbeta primers. Only in-frame clones appear in the TCRdb table, and some are missing; sequencing was by immunoSEQ multiplex PCR. The data contain around 180,000 clones, approximately 84% of them seen just once; the ten biggest clones take up roughly 5%. With respect to this clone: The antigen remains undetermined. This sequence is one base from a far larger clone and is likely a read error.

The sequencing sample was made of PBMCs. The genes are TRBV14 and TRBJ2-1; a possible D gene is TRBD1 (5 bases). This TCR came from a man aged 18 to 29 in good health and CMV-seronegative. For the CDR3, the DNA is TGTGCCAGCAGCCCACGACAGTACAATGAGCAGTTCTTC. Amino acids: CASSPRQYNEQFF.